The present T cell receptor (beta chain) was sequenced within a study of T cell responses to AZD1222 COVID-19 vaccine. Whole-study results and caveats: Donors, mostly white British, included more females; clonal diversity was possibly underestimated.

CDR1 is MNHEY, CDR2 SVGAGI, per germline. V was cut by 6 bases and J by 1 base, with 12 bases left in between. The CDR3 has 14 residues. The data were produced by immunoSEQ multiplex PCR, yet TCRdb's version contains in-frame clones alone and is incomplete. The table has roughly 140,000 clones, roughly 90% seen once. Points on this clone: As yet, its antigen is unknown.

The chain employs TRBV6-5 and TRBJ1-1, with D possibly being TRBD1 (5 bases). Source: peripheral blood, taken 28 days after the second AZD1222 dose. This sequence originates from an adult who received the AZD1222 COVID-19 vaccine. CDR3 DNA sequence: TGTGCCAGCAGGAAGGGAGGACAGAACACTGAAGCTTTCTTT. It is translated as CASRKGGQNTEAFF.